This T cell receptor (beta chain) was identified in a study of regulatory T cells in long-lasting Graves disease. Library construction for TCR beta used iRepertoire HTBI primers and Arm-PCR of CDR3 regions. TCRdb ran MiXCR on the multiplex PCR reads and lists one entry per CDR3 protein. The data show hundreds of thousands of distinct CDR3 sequences, roughly 20% seen once. This CDR3 is 12 amino acids long. Germline CDR1 reads SQVTM; CDR2 reads ANQGSEA. The time point: persistent/refractory GD, antithyroid drugs over 5 years with positive TRAb. Generation of the TCR library employed RNA extracted from PBMCs. This clonotype was detected many times.

This sequence originates from a female donor with Graves disease. The starting material was peripheral blood mononuclear cells (PBMCs), obtained when the disease was refractory, from a patient treated with antithyroid drugs. The rearrangement links TRBV29-1 to TRBJ2-7; tentative D call: TRBD2 (6 bases). For the CDR3, the DNA is TGCAGGAGCGGTGCGGGGTACTACGAGCAGTACTTC. Translating gives CRSGAGYYEQYF.